This record concerns one TCR beta chain sequence. Its target is not known. The data belong to a study of blood T cells in healthy people across ages. Then a second PCR, running roughly 7 to 11 cycles, was carried out with a sample-barcoded 5' primer and a J-beta primer mix. TCRdb used MiXCR to reprocess the 5' RACE reads, holding one entry per CDR3 protein. The sample lists about 1.8 million distinct CDR3 sequences, about 50% occurring once. Whole-study results and caveats: The lack of PBMC sorting stopped any conclusive naive versus antigen-experienced comparison.

Looked up from germline, CDR1 is SGHTA and CDR2 is FQGNSA. Trimming removed 2 bases from V and 3 bases from J; junction bases left unmatched: 14. The CDR3 has 18 amino acids. The TCR was taken from a woman aged 40 to 49 in good health. The sequencing input was blood. The chain has TRBV7-2 and TRBJ2-7, with TRBD1 matching 9 bases. The CDR3 protein is CASSLPINSDRGNYEQYF. Here the CDR3 DNA reads TGTGCCAGCAGCTTACCTATAAATTCGGACAGGGGAAACTACGAGCAGTACTTC.